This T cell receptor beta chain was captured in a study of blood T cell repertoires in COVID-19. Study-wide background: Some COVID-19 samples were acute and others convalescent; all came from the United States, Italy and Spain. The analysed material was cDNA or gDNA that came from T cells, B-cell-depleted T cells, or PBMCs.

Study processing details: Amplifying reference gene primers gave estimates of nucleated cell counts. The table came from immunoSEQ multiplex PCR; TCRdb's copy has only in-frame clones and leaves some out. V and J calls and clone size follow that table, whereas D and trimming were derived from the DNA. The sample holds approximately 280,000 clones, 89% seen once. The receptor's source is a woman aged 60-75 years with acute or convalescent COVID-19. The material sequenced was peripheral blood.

The CDR3 is CASSYIDRVDGYTF. CDR3 nucleotide sequence: TGTGCCAGCAGTTACATTGACAGGGTGGATGGCTACACCTTC. The V and J genes are TRBV6-2 or TRBV6-3 and TRBJ1-2, with TRBD1 identical over 7 bases. CDR1 MNHEY and CDR2 SVGEGT come from the germline V gene. V shed 2 bases, J shed 6 bases, and the junction held 6 bases outside the gene matches. The CDR3 loop spans 14 amino acids.